What follows is one T cell receptor beta chain and its context. After 5'RACE with constant-segment primers, TCR alpha and TCR beta cDNA libraries carrying sample barcodes and UMIs were obtained. TCRdb re-called the 5' RACE reads with MiXCR, one entry per CDR3 protein. The table lists a few hundred thousand distinct CDR3 sequences, less than 20% of them singletons. The data are from a study of T-cell memory formation after mild COVID-19. The wider study: Largely, TCR clusters stayed within a single donor.

CDR3 size: 15 residues. The ends were cut back, 4 bases at V and 7 bases at J, with 17 bases in the middle. Germline V gene sequence: CDR1 MRHNA, CDR2 SNTAGT. The chain has TRBV6-4 and TRBJ1-5; D gene ambiguous. The sequence came from a man between 18 and 29 years old who had mild COVID-19 (a few samples of this study predate the infection). Cell type and time point are not known. The specimen was PBMCs or a T cell subset sorted from them (not recorded which). The CDR3 here is CASSVWSGAGQPQHF. CDR3 DNA sequence: TGTGCCAGCAGTGTTTGGTCGGGCGCAGGACAGCCCCAGCATTTT.